A single sample is the source of the 9 T cell receptor beta chains below, sequenced in a study of T cell responses to AZD1222 COVID-19 vaccine. The repertoire was sequenced with immunoSEQ multiplex PCR; TCRdb's copy has only in-frame clones and lacks some. Among tens of thousands of clones listed, about 90% were seen once. Here the sequenced sample was peripheral blood, taken on day 0 of AZD1222 vaccination. The source of these receptors is an adult in good health.

The chain uses TRBV7-8 and TRBJ2-7, with 8 positions matching TRBD2. Germline trimming cut 8 bases from V and 1 base from J; bases unmatched to any gene: 4. There are 13 residues in the CDR3. CDR1 is SGHVS and CDR2 is FQNEAQ in the germline V gene. The CDR3 loop is CASLSGESYEQYF. DNA of the CDR3: TGTGCCAGCCTTAGCGGGGAGTCCTACGAGCAGTACTTC.

The rearrangement uses TRBV10-3 and TRBJ2-3; 14 nucleotides line up with TRBD2. V trimming: 6 bases; J trimming: 5 bases; junction bases outside the gene matches: 10. The CDR3 runs to 17 residues. In germline, CDR1 is ENHRY, CDR2 SYGVKD. CDR3: CAIRKRLAGGPEDTQYF. CDR3 nucleotide sequence: TGTGCCATCAGGAAACGACTAGCGGGAGGGCCGGAAGATACGCAGTATTTT.

This clone has just one count. The chain combines TRBV7-8 with TRBJ2-2, with TRBD2 as a possible D gene (5 bases). The CDR3 loop spans 17 amino acids. V lost 0 bases to trimming and J lost 0 bases, with 11 bases between them. In germline, CDR1 is SGHVS, CDR2 FQNEAQ. Written as DNA, the CDR3 is TGTGCCAGCAGCTTAGCTAGAGGGCTAGCGAACACCGGGGAGCTGTTTTTT. Translated: CASSLARGLANTGELFF.

J is TRBJ1-5 and V is TRBV6-5; D is ambiguous. CDR1 MNHEY and CDR2 SVGAGI come from the germline V gene. V was pared by 0 bases and J by 2 bases, with 11 bases between. This CDR3 has 16 amino acids. CDR3 loop: CASSYSHVGGNQPQHF. CDR3 DNA: TGTGCCAGCAGTTACTCGCATGTCGGGGGCAATCAGCCCCAGCATTTT.

This clone has only one observation. The chain uses TRBV7-3 and TRBJ2-5; TRBD1 or TRBD2 may be the D gene (5 bases each). The CDR3 length is 13 residues. V was pared by 5 bases and J by 5 bases, with 12 bases between. Germline CDR1 and CDR2: SGHTA and FQGTGA. CDR3 in DNA: TGTGCCAGCAGCCACGGGGCGCGGGAGACCCAGTACTTC. This codes for CASSHGARETQYF.

The chain couples TRBV19 to TRBJ1-2; D possibly corresponds to TRBD1 (6 bases). This CDR3 comprises 14 residues. From germline, CDR1 is LNHDA and CDR2 SQIVND (reference sequence). V was trimmed by 6 bases and J by 0 bases, leaving 11 bases between them. The CDR3 spells CASSRDIANYGYTF. The CDR3 nucleotides are TGTGCCAGTAGCCGGGACATCGCTAACTATGGCTACACCTTC.

V is TRBV7-2 and J is TRBJ2-3; 10 nucleotides line up with TRBD2. CDR1 is SGHTA and CDR2 is FQGNSA in the germline V gene. The length of the CDR3 is 16 residues. The V gene end was trimmed by 3 bases and the J gene end by 1 base; junction bases not matched to a gene: 4. The CDR3 DNA follows: TGTGCCAGCAGCTTTTCTAGCGGGAGTGGCACAGATACGCAGTATTTT. As protein: CASSFSSGSGTDTQYF.

The gene calls are TRBV6-2 or TRBV6-3 and TRBJ2-7, with D maybe TRBD1 (6 bases). V dropped 5 bases and J dropped 3 bases, with 23 bases sitting between them. Germline lookup yields CDR1 MNHEY and CDR2 SVGEGT. CDR3 length: 17 amino acids. CDR3 amino acids: CASSHRRQEIGGYEQYF. The CDR3 nucleotides read TGTGCCAGCAGTCACCGGCGACAGGAGATCGGCGGCTACGAGCAGTACTTC.

The chain combines TRBV19 with TRBJ2-7, with D possibly matching TRBD1 (6 bases). This CDR3 region has 12 residues. The V gene lost 5 bases and the J gene lost 4 bases, with 9 bases spanning the gap. Per germline, CDR1 LNHDA and CDR2 SQIVND (reference sequence). This chain's CDR3 is CASSADSYEQYF. As DNA, the CDR3 is TGTGCCAGTAGTGCGGACAGTTACGAGCAGTACTTC. The full variable domain, rest sourced from reference TRBV19 and TRBJ2-7, is DGGITQSPKYLFRKEGQNVTLSCEQNLNHDAMYWYRQDPGQGLRLIYYSQIVNDFQKGDIAEGYSVSREKKESFPLTVTSAQKNPTAFYLCASSADSYEQYFGPGTRLTVT.